Listed here are 14 T cell receptor beta chains from one sample, sequenced in a study of Ad26.COV2.S vaccination and SARS-CoV-2 variants. Described treatment: some 20 received Ad26.COV2.S at low or high dose, single or two shots; about 5 received placebo; per-sample allocation not given. Each sample was drawn 63 days after the first injection (of vaccine or placebo). TCRdb's copy holds only in-frame clones and misses some; the assay was immunoSEQ multiplex PCR. The sample lists some 330,000 clones; approximately 87% were seen once. Specimen: peripheral blood, collected in a trial of Ad26.COV2.S vaccine versus placebo. These receptor sequences come from a person aged 18-65 years who received the Ad26.COV2.S COVID-19 vaccine or a placebo.

The chain employs TRBV4-3 and TRBJ2-7; D call uncertain. The CDR3 loop spans 14 amino acids. Germline values: CDR1 LGHNA, CDR2 YSLEER. Trimming took 3 bases from V and 2 from J, leaving 11 bases between them. The CDR3 region is CASSQMAGAYEQYF. The CDR3, as DNA: TGCGCCAGCAGCCAGATGGCAGGTGCCTACGAGCAGTACTTC.

This clone has just a few counts. The chain is built from TRBV13 and TRBJ2-1; 12 positions match TRBD2. Trimming cost V 5 bases and J 15 bases; bases outside gene matches: 11. Germline V CDR1 and CDR2: PRHDT, FYEKMQ (reference sequence). The CDR3 has 14 residues. CDR3 DNA: TGTGCCAGCAGCCAGACTAGCGGGGGCCCTGGAACGTTCTTC. Its translation is CASSQTSGGPGTFF.

This clone was found once. The chain carries TRBV14 and TRBJ1-1, with TRBD1 as a possible D gene (5 bases). The ends were cut back, 1 base at V and 1 base at J, with 13 bases in the middle. The CDR3 length is 16 residues. Looked up from germline, CDR1 is SGHDN and CDR2 is FVKESK. CDR3 sequence: CASSQVHGGWNTEAFF. The CDR3 DNA follows: TGTGCCAGCAGCCAAGTTCATGGGGGGTGGAACACTGAAGCTTTCTTT.

V and J are TRBV3-1 (or the pseudogene TRBV3-2) and TRBJ2-7; the D gene is possibly TRBD2 (5 bases). V was clipped by 1 base and J by 3 bases, with 10 bases between them. Germline CDR1 LGHDT, CDR2 YNNKEL (reference sequence). The CDR3 sequence is 14 residues long. DNA for the CDR3: TGTGCCAGCAGCCAAGGATCCGGGGACTACGAGCAGTACGTC. Its protein product is CASSQGSGDYEQYV.

V usage is TRBV10-3 and J usage is TRBJ1-4; tentative D call: TRBD1 (6 bases). Germline lookup yields CDR1 ENHRY and CDR2 SYGVKD. CDR3 length equals 13 residues. V was pared by 8 bases and J by 7 bases, with 14 bases between. CDR3 amino acids: CAIGSGEVEKLFF. CDR3 in DNA: TGTGCCATCGGTTCAGGGGAGGTTGAAAAACTGTTTTTT.

This clone has a single count. V and J are TRBV11-3 and TRBJ2-1; TRBD1 matches 7 bases. The germline V gene encodes CDR1 SGHNT and CDR2 YENEEA. Unmatched junction bases numbered 12, after V lost 3 bases and J lost 10 bases. The CDR3 is made up of 15 amino acids. The CDR3 is CASSFRTGSLGEQFF. The CDR3 DNA follows: TGTGCCAGCAGCTTTAGGACAGGATCCCTAGGGGAGCAGTTCTTC.

The chain is built from TRBV5-1 and TRBJ2-1; unclear D gene. CDR1 SGHRS and CDR2 YFSETQ come from the germline V gene. V was trimmed by 0 bases and J by 5 bases, leaving 6 bases between them. The CDR3 is made up of 13 amino acids. The CDR3 loop reads CASSLGLNNEQFF. CDR3 DNA: TGCGCCAGCAGCTTGGGACTGAACAATGAGCAGTTCTTC.

The J gene is TRBJ2-5, the V gene TRBV6-2 or TRBV6-3, with 8 bases lining up with TRBD1. Germline V gene sequence: CDR1 MNHEY, CDR2 SVGEGT. CDR3 size: 15 residues. The ends lost 0 bases at V and 9 bases at J; junction bases unmatched: 9. The CDR3 nucleotides are TGTGCCAGCAGTTACTCTGGGCAGGGGGCCGGGGCCCAGTACTTC. Translating it yields CASSYSGQGAGAQYF.

The J gene is TRBJ1-1, the V gene TRBV4-3, with D possibly being TRBD1 (6 bases). The CDR3 consists of 16 residues. From germline, CDR1 is LGHNA and CDR2 YSLEER. V was clipped by 3 bases and J by 7 bases, with 21 bases between them. The CDR3 spells CASSQNRADIPSEAFF. The CDR3 DNA sequence: TGCGCCAGCAGCCAGAACAGGGCGGATATCCCGAGTGAAGCTTTCTTT.

The CDR3 here is CAIRLGELFF. As DNA, the CDR3 is TGTGCCATCAGACTAGGGGAACTGTTTTTT. The V call is TRBV2, the J call TRBJ1-4; D is possibly TRBD1 (5 bases). CDR3 size: 10 residues. The V end lost 10 bases, the J end lost 12 bases, and 12 bases lay between the germline ends. Germline lookup yields CDR1 SNHLY and CDR2 FYNNEI.

The chain joins TRBV7-2 to TRBJ2-3, with D unclear. Germline V CDR1 and CDR2: SGHTA, FQGNSA. The CDR3 contains 16 residues. V was cut by 2 bases and J by 6 bases, with 18 bases left in between. CDR3 amino acids: CASSLRSAGPTDTQYF. The CDR3 nucleotides are TGTGCCAGCAGCTTAAGATCGGCCGGGCCAACCGATACGCAGTATTTT.

The rearrangement links TRBV7-9 to TRBJ2-3; D might be TRBD2 (5 bases). Per germline, CDR1 SEHNR and CDR2 FQNEAQ (reference sequence). The CDR3 has 13 residues. Deletions cut 7 bases from V and 0 bases from J, with 8 bases between. The chain's CDR3 is CASIAISTDTQYF. The CDR3 DNA reads as TGTGCCAGCATAGCGATTAGCACAGATACGCAGTATTTT.

This clone was recorded only once. The chain combines TRBV19 with TRBJ1-2, with 12 bases fitting TRBD1. Germline V gene data show CDR1 as LNHDA and CDR2 as SQIVND (reference sequence). The CDR3 consists of 15 residues. V lost 5 bases, J lost 5 bases, and 6 bases stayed unmatched. The CDR3 is CASSFGTGGGYGYTF. DNA of the CDR3: TGTGCCAGTAGTTTTGGGACAGGGGGCGGGTATGGCTACACCTTC.

The chain links TRBV13 to TRBJ1-1; D uncertain. The length of the CDR3 is 15 residues. Germline V gene sequence: CDR1 PRHDT, CDR2 FYEKMQ (reference sequence). The ends were cut back, 5 bases at V and 4 bases at J, with 17 bases in the middle. In DNA, the CDR3 is TGTGCCAGCAGCCCACCGTGGATGGAGAGCACTGAAGCTTTCTTT. It codes for CASSPPWMESTEAFF.